This T cell receptor (beta chain) derives from a study of blood T cells in healthy people across ages. Whole-study results and caveats: Naive T cell percentage by flow cytometry tracked strongly with beta diversity. TCR beta diversity, measured per million T cells, fell in a roughly linear way with age.

Collection of ten milliliters of peripheral blood was performed for each donor. The CDR3 covers 13 residues. Trimming removed 6 bases at V and 7 bases at J, with 12 bases between. With respect to this clonotype: Its antigen is currently unknown.

For the second PCR, which ran for about 7 to 12 cycles, a sample-barcoded 5' primer and a J-beta primer mix were used. Every molecule of cDNA carried a tag from a template-switch adaptor with 12 random nucleotides. From the 5' RACE reads, TCRdb called clonotypes with MiXCR, one entry per CDR3 protein. The table records hundreds of thousands of distinct CDR3 sequences, approximately 31% of them present only once. The rearrangement uses TRBV12-3 or TRBV12-4 and TRBJ2-2; D ambiguous. Sequenced material: blood. This TCR was recovered from a woman aged 80 or over in good health. This chain's CDR3 is CASSHLMLGELFF. Here the CDR3 DNA reads TGTGCCAGCAGCCATCTTATGCTCGGGGAGCTGTTTTTT.